This passage covers 5 T cell receptor beta chains from one sample sequenced in a study of PD-1 blockade in classical Hodgkin lymphoma. In every patient, relapse followed autologous stem cell transplantation, while exposure to brentuximab vedotin differed. TCRdb's copy holds only in-frame clones and misses some; the assay was immunoSEQ multiplex PCR. The sample consists of tens of thousands of clones, 60% to 85% of them appearing once. The sequenced sample was peripheral blood mononuclear cells (PBMCs), obtained before the second cycle of nivolumab. The origin of the receptors is a human donor with classical Hodgkin lymphoma.

This clone was picked up one time. This sequence joins TRBV28 and TRBJ2-7, with 7 bases fitting TRBD2. V gave up 8 bases and J gave up 6 bases; unmatched junction bases: 10. Per germline, CDR1 MDHEN and CDR2 SYDVKM. CDR3 length equals 13 residues. CDR3 bases: TGTGCCAGCGGGGGGGGAGGGCGGCGCGAGCAGTACTTC. Encoded protein: CASGGGGRREQYF.

The chain recombines TRBV6-1 with TRBJ2-2; the match to TRBD2 covers 7 bases. Per germline, CDR1 MNHNS and CDR2 SASEGT. The CDR3 sequence is 14 residues long. V dropped 6 bases and J dropped 5; count of bases not matched to a gene: 6. The CDR3 DNA reads as TGTGCCAGCAGGAGGGAGGGAAGGACCGGGGAGCTGTTTTTT. Encoded protein: CASRREGRTGELFF.

The chain carries TRBV9 and TRBJ2-1; 7 nucleotides match TRBD1. The CDR3 runs 15 residues. The V and J ends lost 0 bases and 3 bases, in that order; junction bases with no gene match: 3. CDR1 is SGDLS and CDR2 is YYNGEE in the germline V gene. For the CDR3, the DNA is TGTGCCAGCAGCGTAGGACAGGGTTACTACAATGAGCAGTTCTTC. Its translation is CASSVGQGYYNEQFF.

This clone was seen a handful of times. J is TRBJ2-3 and V is TRBV15, with D perhaps given as TRBD1 or TRBD2 (5 bases each). Per the germline V gene, CDR1 is LNHNV and CDR2 is YYDKDF (reference sequence). CDR3 length equals 15 residues. V lost 8 bases, J lost 0 bases, and 15 bases lay in between. The chain's CDR3 is CATASQGGSTDTQYF. In DNA form, the CDR3 reads TGTGCCACCGCCAGTCAGGGCGGGAGCACAGATACGCAGTATTTT.

The chain has TRBV5-1 and TRBJ2-2; no clear D. The CDR3 runs 13 residues. From germline, CDR1 is SGHRS and CDR2 YFSETQ. Deletions cut 4 bases from V and 6 bases from J, with 10 bases between. Here the CDR3 DNA reads TGCGCCAGCAGCCCACGGATCCCCGGGGAGCTGTTTTTT. Its protein product is CASSPRIPGELFF.